This T cell receptor beta chain was found in a study of cytomegalovirus exposure and HLA in healthy donors. Points from the study as a whole: Most TCR sequences were rare, but some public TCRs occurred in many donors. In vitro assays verified that a few CMV-associated chains recognized CMV antigens specifically. Researchers catalogued 160 or so TCR beta chains as cytomegalovirus-associated.

As for this clone: The antigen is undetermined.

The CDR3 consists of 12 residues. The germline CDR1 and CDR2 sequences are ENHRY and SYGVKD. This table comes from immunoSEQ multiplex PCR, and its TCRdb copy is limited to in-frame clones, with some not included. The sample has 150,000 to 250,000 clones; more than 65% are singletons. The chain links TRBV10-3 to TRBJ2-7, with 10 bases that match TRBD2. Specimen: PBMCs. The sequence came from a woman under 40 in good health and CMV-seropositive. The CDR3 loop is CGAGLADSTQYF. Written as DNA, the CDR3 is TGTGGGGCCGGACTAGCGGATTCAACTCAGTACTTC.